Listed here are 13 T cell receptor beta chains from one sample, sequenced in a study of siplizumab effects on memory and regulatory T cells. Sequenced by immunoSEQ multiplex PCR; TCRdb stores in-frame clones only, minus some. The table lists about 91,000 clones, approximately 97% of them singletons. Sequences were obtained from naive CD4+ T cells sorted from blood. The source is a human donor in good health.

This chain connects TRBV5-1 to TRBJ1-1, with D possibly being TRBD1 (5 bases). The CDR3 totals 17 residues. V lost 0 bases and J 0 bases, leaving 15 bases between the germline ends. CDR1 and CDR2 from the germline V gene are SGHRS and YFSETQ. CDR3 in amino acids: CASSLDFPGIMNTEAFF. The CDR3 DNA is TGCGCCAGCAGCTTGGATTTTCCAGGGATCATGAACACTGAAGCTTTCTTT.

The rearrangement links TRBV30 to TRBJ2-7; 7 nucleotides line up with TRBD1. This CDR3 comprises 12 residues. After removal of 7 bases from V and 7 bases from J, the junction contained 10 bases not matched to a gene. The germline V gene has CDR1 GTSNPN and CDR2 SVGIG (reference sequence). DNA for the CDR3: TGTGCCTACCGGGACAGTGGAAAGGAGCAGTACTTC. It is translated as CAYRDSGKEQYF.

V is TRBV10-3 and J is TRBJ1-1, with D unclear. V lost 2 bases and J lost 11, with 12 bases in between. This CDR3 is 12 amino acids long. Germline values: CDR1 ENHRY, CDR2 SYGVKD. The CDR3 protein is CAISEGRGWAFF. The CDR3 DNA follows: TGTGCCATCAGTGAGGGACGAGGATGGGCTTTCTTT.

CDR3 in DNA: TGTGCCAGCAGCGTCTCGGCTAGTTACACAGATACGCAGTATTTT. Encoded protein: CASSVSASYTDTQYF. This sequence joins TRBV9 and TRBJ2-3, with D unclear. V lost 2 bases and J lost 2, with 12 bases in between. This CDR3 comprises 15 residues. CDR1 SGDLS and CDR2 YYNGEE come from the germline V gene.

The chain employs TRBV7-6 and TRBJ2-3; no firm D call. Trimming took off 2 bases at V and 8 bases at J, with 5 bases between the two ends. The CDR3 consists of 11 residues. Germline lookup yields CDR1 SGHVS and CDR2 FNYEAQ. In nucleotides, the CDR3 is TGTGCCAGCAGCTTATTAGGTACGCAGTATTTT. It is translated as CASSLLGTQYF.

This clone was counted a single time. V gene TRBV19 combines with J gene TRBJ1-1; 7 bases are shared with TRBD1. CDR3 length: 15 amino acids. Germline V gene data show CDR1 as LNHDA and CDR2 as SQIVND (reference sequence). V shed 2 bases and J 0 bases; nucleotides not matched to a gene: 3. The CDR3 loop is CASSIFGTVNTEAFF. CDR3 nucleotides: TGTGCCAGTAGTATATTTGGGACAGTGAACACTGAAGCTTTCTTT.

The V gene is TRBV7-2, the J gene TRBJ2-3, with a possible D match to TRBD2 (5 bases). V lost 5 bases and J lost 2, with 20 bases in between. The CDR3 is 17 residues long. In germline, CDR1 is SGHTA, CDR2 FQGNSA. The CDR3 sequence: CASSPPPGWGFTDTQYF. DNA of the CDR3: TGTGCCAGCAGCCCCCCGCCGGGGTGGGGTTTCACAGATACGCAGTATTTT.

To note about this clone: The sample holds other DNA sequences that translate to the same CDR3. The chain has TRBV4-1 and TRBJ2-1, with unresolved D. V lost 1 base, J lost 10 bases, and 8 bases lay in between. Germline V gene data show CDR1 as MGHRA and CDR2 as YSYEKL. This CDR3 is 12 amino acids long. The DNA for the CDR3 is TGCGCCAGCAGCCAAGGGCTCGGCGAGCAGTTCTTC. Protein sequence: CASSQGLGEQFF.

The genes are TRBV28 and TRBJ1-1; maybe TRBD1 (6 bases). CDR3 length equals 14 residues. The V gene lost 7 bases and the J gene lost 10 bases, with 22 bases spanning the gap. Germline V gene data show CDR1 as MDHEN and CDR2 as SYDVKM. CDR3 bases: TGTGCCAGCATCTGGTCGGGGGCCGGGCCCGGAGCTTTCTTT. It codes for CASIWSGAGPGAFF.

This rearrangement joins TRBV30 to TRBJ2-7; TRBD2 is a possible D gene (5 bases). There are 12 residues in the CDR3. In germline, CDR1 is GTSNPN, CDR2 SVGIG (reference sequence). Trimming removed 3 bases from V and 0 bases from J, with 6 bases in between. CDR3 in amino acids: CAWREGSYEQYF. For the CDR3, the DNA is TGTGCCTGGAGAGAGGGCTCCTACGAGCAGTACTTC. Complete variable domain (other parts from reference TRBV30 and TRBJ2-7): SQTIHQWPATLVQPVGSPLSLECTVEGTSNPNLYWYRQAAGRGLQLLFYSVGIGQISSEVPQNLSASRPQDRQFILSSKKLLLSDSGFYLCAWREGSYEQYFGPGTRLTVT.

This chain uses TRBV7-2 with TRBJ2-3; 11 bases agree with TRBD2. Per germline, CDR1 SGHTA and CDR2 FQGNSA. CDR3 size: 17 residues. Trimming took 5 bases from V and 6 from J; bases not matched to a gene: 13. The CDR3 nucleotides read TGTGCCAGCAGCCCCAGGACTAGCGGGCTATACCTCGATACGCAGTATTTT. This sequence encodes CASSPRTSGLYLDTQYF.

J is TRBJ2-4 and V is TRBV11-3; D perhaps matches TRBD2 (7 bases). The germline V gene has CDR1 SGHNT and CDR2 YENEEA. The CDR3 runs 14 residues. With 1 base removed from V and 8 bases from J, the gap between germline ends came to 12 bases. CDR3 coding DNA: TGTGCCAGCAGCTTAGGGGGGGGCGACGACATTCAGTACTTC. Translating it yields CASSLGGGDDIQYF.

V and J are TRBV7-2 and TRBJ2-2; D might be TRBD2 (5 bases). CDR3 length: 14 residues. V was trimmed by 2 bases and J by 8 bases, leaving 12 bases between them. Germline values: CDR1 SGHTA, CDR2 FQGNSA. CDR3 in amino acids: CASSLNGEWGELFF. The CDR3 DNA reads as TGTGCCAGCAGCTTAAACGGGGAGTGGGGGGAGCTGTTTTTT.